This note documents a single TCR beta chain sequence. Its antigen is unknown. This entry is derived from a study of shared clonotypes between healthy human individuals. This CDR3 region has 15 residues. Germline CDR1 SGHRS, CDR2 YFSETQ. V lost 6 bases, J lost 2 bases, and 8 bases stayed unmatched. The study's findings and limits: Represented genetic and exposure-history diversity was restricted by having few donors. Clonotypes shared by all four sorted-subset donors had higher generation probabilities than non-shared clonotypes.

TCRdb keeps only in-frame clones here, not all; method: immunoSEQ multiplex PCR. The table has some 2,500,000 clones, around 90% seen once. Material: naive CD4+ T cells from PBMCs. Documented subset: CD45RA+ positively selected. The clonotype was recovered from a man aged 18 to 30 in good health. Some clones in this sample may be carry-over from other donors' samples. The gene calls are TRBV5-1 and TRBJ2-3, with 8 bases identical to TRBD1. CDR3 in DNA: TGCGCCAGCAACAGGCCAGGGGGCAACACAGATACGCAGTATTTT. It yields the protein CASNRPGGNTDTQYF.